Below, 7 T cell receptor beta chains from the same sample are listed, as sequenced in a study of T cell responses to AZD1222 COVID-19 vaccine. The table came from immunoSEQ multiplex PCR; TCRdb's copy has only in-frame clones and leaves some out. The data show roughly 100,000 clones, about nine tenths seen once. The sequences come from peripheral blood, collected on day 0 of AZD1222 vaccination. The receptors shown here come from an adult in good health.

This chain links TRBV19 with TRBJ1-2; 7 positions match TRBD1. Trimming at V came to 2 bases and at J to 3 bases, leaving 3 bases not matched to a gene. Germline CDR1 LNHDA, CDR2 SQIVND (reference sequence). This CDR3 is built from 14 residues. CDR3 region: CASSIQGGYYGYTF. In DNA, the CDR3 is TGTGCCAGTAGTATACAGGGGGGTTACTATGGCTACACCTTC.

V gene TRBV5-1 combines with J gene TRBJ1-3; perhaps TRBD1 as D (6 bases). This CDR3 is 13 amino acids long. Trimming cost V 4 bases and J 4 bases, with 9 bases left between them. CDR1 and CDR2 (germline): SGHRS, YFSETQ. CDR3 coding DNA: TGCGCCAGCAGCGTTACAGGGGGAAACACCATATATTTT. Its protein is CASSVTGGNTIYF.

This clone showed up just a few times. This rearrangement joins TRBV19 to TRBJ2-1; 9 bases align to TRBD1. Germline CDR1 LNHDA, CDR2 SQIVND (reference sequence). The CDR3 covers 15 residues. V shed 3 bases, J shed 3 bases, and the junction held 3 bases outside the gene matches. This CDR3 reads CASSMVDRGYNEQFF. CDR3 nucleotides: TGTGCCAGTAGTATGGTGGACAGGGGCTACAATGAGCAGTTCTTC.

The V and J genes are TRBV28 and TRBJ1-2; no clear D. Germline CDR1 and CDR2: MDHEN and SYDVKM. CDR3 length: 13 residues. Trimming removed 6 bases from V and 2 bases from J, with 10 bases in between. This CDR3 reads CASSPGLNYGYTF. DNA for the CDR3: TGTGCCAGCAGCCCCGGATTAAACTATGGCTACACCTTC.

J is TRBJ2-1 and V is TRBV5-1, with TRBD2 matching over 9 bases. The CDR3 runs 16 residues. The junction had 5 bases not matched to a gene; V was cut back by 4 bases and J by 0 bases. The germline CDR1 and CDR2 sequences are SGHRS and YFSETQ. In nucleotides, the CDR3 is TGCGCCAGCAGCGCGGGACTAGCAAGCTCCTACAATGAGCAGTTCTTC. Residues: CASSAGLASSYNEQFF.

The V and J genes are TRBV7-6 and TRBJ1-2; 12 bases are shared with TRBD1. Germline assignment: CDR1 SGHVS and CDR2 FNYEAQ. Losses at the gene ends were 1 base for V and 4 bases for J; bases not matched to a gene: 4. The CDR3 totals 16 residues. CDR3 nucleotides: TGTGCCAGCAGCTTAGGGGGACAGGGGGCCACCTATGGCTACACCTTC. Residues: CASSLGGQGATYGYTF.

The V gene is TRBV6-1, the J gene TRBJ2-7, with D possibly being TRBD1 or TRBD2 (5 bases each). The V end lost 1 base, the J end lost 3 bases, and 13 bases lay between the germline ends. CDR3 length: 15 residues. From germline, CDR1 is MNHNS and CDR2 SASEGT. The CDR3 DNA follows: TGTGCCAGCAGTGAAGGCCTGGGACCGAACTACGAGCAGTACTTC. Its translation: CASSEGLGPNYEQYF.